Listed here are 25 T cell receptor beta chains from one sample, sequenced in a study of PD-L1 blockade in urothelial cancer. Indicated time point: pretreatment peripheral blood. Clones were sequenced by immunoSEQ multiplex PCR, and TCRdb holds only the in-frame ones, with some missing. The top ten hold roughly 1.9% of the sample, which has approximately 88,000 clones, about 83% seen once. The sequencing used PBMCs, collected around atezolizumab (anti-PD-L1) treatment. All receptors come from a man aged 55 to 70 with urothelial cancer.

This chain uses TRBV5-1 with TRBJ1-6; TRBD1 matches 7 bases. J gave up 7 bases and V 4 bases, and 8 bases lay outside the gene matches. This CDR3 contains 15 residues. Germline V gene sequence: CDR1 SGHRS, CDR2 YFSETQ. The CDR3 loop reads CASSPQGENNSPLHF. CDR3 DNA sequence: TGCGCCAGCAGCCCCCAGGGGGAGAACAATTCACCCCTCCACTTT. The full variable domain, in which reference TRBV5-1 and TRBJ1-6 provide the parts outside the CDR3, is KAGVTQTPRYLIKTRGQQVTLSCSPISGHRSVSWYQQTPGQGLQFLFEYFSETQRNKGNFPGRFSGRQFSNSRSEMNVSTLELGDSALYLCASSPQGENNSPLHFGNGTRLTVT.

V gene TRBV6-1 combines with J gene TRBJ2-3; D is possibly TRBD1 (5 bases). Germline V gene lookup returns CDR1 MNHNS and CDR2 SASEGT. V was trimmed by 1 base and J by 2 bases, leaving 10 bases between them. This CDR3 has 15 amino acids. The CDR3 region is CASSEEGRVTDTQYF. The CDR3 DNA reads as TGTGCCAGCAGTGAAGAAGGCAGGGTCACAGATACGCAGTATTTT.

V gene TRBV7-9 combines with J gene TRBJ2-3, with D perhaps TRBD2 (6 bases). The germline V gene encodes CDR1 SEHNR and CDR2 FQNEAQ (reference sequence). The CDR3 totals 15 residues. Trimming stripped 8 bases from V and 2 bases from J, with 17 bases between. The CDR3 sequence is CASATLDYSTDTQYF. The CDR3 nucleotides are TGTGCCAGCGCCACTTTGGACTACTCCACAGATACGCAGTATTTT. Full variable domain (missing parts from reference TRBV7-9 and TRBJ2-3): DTGVSQNPRHKITKRGQNVTFRCDPISEHNRLYWYRQTLGQGPEFLTYFQNEAQLEKSRLLSDRFSAERPKGSFSTLEIQRTEQGDSAMYLCASATLDYSTDTQYFGPGTRLTVL.

The J gene is TRBJ2-7, the V gene TRBV18; D possibly corresponds to TRBD1 (6 bases). The V and J ends lost 5 bases and 6 bases respectively, with 11 bases between them. This CDR3 has 12 residues. The V gene's germline CDR1 is KGHSH and CDR2 LQKENI. The CDR3 DNA follows: TGTGCCAGCTCAACGACAGGATTCGAGCAGTACTTC. This codes for CASSTTGFEQYF.

CDR3 DNA sequence: TGTGCCAGCAGTCCCGGGACTAGTGGTTACAATGAGCAGTTCTTC. It specifies CASSPGTSGYNEQFF. The chain recombines TRBV28 with TRBJ2-1; 8 nucleotides line up with TRBD2. The CDR3 has 15 amino acids. After removal of 5 bases from V and 4 bases from J, the junction contained 7 bases not matched to a gene. Germline CDR1 and CDR2: MDHEN and SYDVKM.

This clone was counted a few times. The chain uses TRBV9 and TRBJ1-1; TRBD1 aligns across 7 bases. The CDR3 runs to 14 residues. The junction had 4 bases not matched to a gene; V was cut back by 4 bases and J by 1 base. In germline, CDR1 is SGDLS, CDR2 YYNGEE. CDR3 coding DNA: TGTGCCAGCAGCCAGGGACAGCGGAACACTGAAGCTTTCTTT. Protein product: CASSQGQRNTEAFF.

V gene TRBV5-4 combines with J gene TRBJ2-2; TRBD2 is a possible D gene (6 bases). CDR3 length: 16 residues. Deletions cut 0 bases from V and 6 bases from J, with 15 bases between. The germline CDR1 and CDR2 sequences are SGHNT and YYREEE (reference sequence). The CDR3 is CASSLGLARVSGELFF. The CDR3 region has the DNA TGTGCCAGCAGCTTGGGGCTAGCGAGGGTCTCCGGGGAGCTGTTTTTT.

This chain connects TRBV21-1 to TRBJ2-4; the D segment call TRBD2 is taken from the table without a DNA check. TRBV21-1 is described as a pseudogene. The CDR3 covers 13 residues. CDR3 in DNA: TGTGCCAGCAGCAAAGCTGATCGGACTCCGCAGTACTTC. As protein: CASSKADRTPQYF.

This rearrangement joins TRBV7-2 to TRBJ1-1; no definite D call. Trimming took 4 bases from V and 1 from J, leaving 16 bases between them. The CDR3 has 16 amino acids. Looked up from germline, CDR1 is SGHTA and CDR2 is FQGNSA. The CDR3 here is CASSYQVGGGNTEAFF. The CDR3 DNA reads as TGTGCCAGCAGCTACCAAGTGGGAGGAGGGAACACTGAAGCTTTCTTT.

The chain uses TRBV12-5 and TRBJ2-4, with D maybe TRBD1 (6 bases). The CDR3 has 18 residues. V lost 0 bases, J lost 0 bases, and 15 bases lay in between. Germline CDR1 reads LGHNT; CDR2 reads FRNRAP. The CDR3 sequence: CASGLVLIQGLAKNIQYF. The CDR3 bases are TGTGCTAGTGGTTTGGTCCTGATACAGGGCCTAGCCAAAAACATTCAGTACTTC. The full variable domain, its missing parts supplied by reference TRBV12-5 and TRBJ2-4, is DARVTQTPRHKVTEMGQEVTMRCQPILGHNTVFWYRQTMMQGLELLAYFRNRAPLDDSGMPKDRFSAEMPDATLATLKIQPSEPRDSAVYFCASGLVLIQGLAKNIQYFGAGTRLSVL.

The genes are TRBV7-9 and TRBJ2-3, with 7 bases lining up with TRBD1. The CDR3 totals 14 residues. Germline V gene lookup returns CDR1 SEHNR and CDR2 FQNEAQ (reference sequence). V gave up 7 bases and J gave up 2 bases; unmatched junction bases: 6. CDR3 DNA sequence: TGTGCCAGCACCGACGGGACAGTCACAGATACGCAGTATTTT. Translating it yields CASTDGTVTDTQYF. Based on the CDR3 plus reference TRBV7-9 and TRBJ2-3, the full variable domain is DTGVSQNPRHKITKRGQNVTFRCDPISEHNRLYWYRQTLGQGPEFLTYFQNEAQLEKSRLLSDRFSAERPKGSFSTLEIQRTEQGDSAMYLCASTDGTVTDTQYFGPGTRLTVL.

This chain connects TRBV7-9 to TRBJ2-1, with a tentative D call TRBD1 (5 bases). CDR3 length equals 13 residues. Trimming left V 1 base short and J 9 bases short, with 10 bases between. The germline V gene encodes CDR1 SEHNR and CDR2 FQNEAQ (reference sequence). CDR3: CASSLEGLSEQFF. The CDR3, as DNA: TGTGCCAGCAGCTTAGAGGGGTTGAGTGAGCAGTTCTTC.

The V and J genes are TRBV6-5 and TRBJ1-2, with TRBD1 identical over 7 bases. This CDR3 comprises 13 residues. From germline, CDR1 is MNHEY and CDR2 SVGAGI. V was pared by 9 bases and J by 3 bases, with 7 bases of the junction left unmatched. The CDR3 coding sequence is TGTGCCAGTACGACAGGGTCGCACTATGGCTACACCTTC. Translated, it gives CASTTGSHYGYTF.

The J gene is TRBJ2-7, the V gene TRBV28, with 10 bases that match TRBD2. Germline-derived CDR1 and CDR2 are MDHEN and SYDVKM. J lost 6 bases, V lost 2 bases, and 7 bases had no gene match. The CDR3 is 15 residues long. This CDR3 is CASSLTTSGKGEQYF. The CDR3 nucleotides are TGTGCCAGCAGTTTAACAACTAGCGGGAAGGGCGAGCAGTACTTC.

The chain couples TRBV5-4 to TRBJ2-3; D is possibly TRBD2 (7 bases). Germline values: CDR1 SGHNT, CDR2 YYREEE (reference sequence). Trimming removed 5 bases at V and 2 bases at J, with 18 bases between. The CDR3 covers 16 residues. The CDR3 sequence: CASRPRGGPYTDTQYF. The CDR3, as DNA: TGTGCCAGCAGGCCTAGGGGGGGGCCTTACACAGATACGCAGTATTTT.

The chain joins TRBV23-1 to TRBJ2-3; 7 bases align to TRBD1. TRBV23-1 is an ORF, and what it does is uncertain. The CDR3 totals 16 residues. V gave up 2 bases and J gave up 0 bases; unmatched junction bases: 5. CDR3 sequence reads: CASSQRGQPSTDTQYF. For the CDR3, the DNA is TGCGCCAGCAGTCAAAGGGGACAGCCTAGCACAGATACGCAGTATTTT.

The chain carries TRBV5-4 and TRBJ1-4, with 9 nucleotides matching TRBD1. Germline V lookup: CDR1 SGHNT, CDR2 YYREEE (reference sequence). There are 14 residues in the CDR3. With V trimmed by 4 bases and J by 8 bases, 6 bases remained unmatched. Written as DNA, the CDR3 is TGTGCCAGCAGCCTGACAGGGGGGGGAGAAAAACTGTTTTTT. Its protein is CASSLTGGGEKLFF. Drawing the rest from reference TRBV5-4 and TRBJ1-4, the complete variable domain is ETGVTQSPTHLIKTRGQQVTLRCSSQSGHNTVSWYQQALGQGPQFIFQYYREEENGRGNFPPRFSGLQFPNYSSELNVNALELDDSALYLCASSLTGGGEKLFFGSGTQLSVL.

The chain has TRBV6-5 and TRBJ1-1, with D unclear. CDR1 and CDR2 (germline): MNHEY, SVGAGI. CDR3 length: 13 residues. The V gene lost 0 bases and the J gene lost 2 bases, with 4 bases spanning the gap. The CDR3 protein is CASSYSANTEAFF. CDR3 sequence (DNA): TGTGCCAGCAGTTACTCGGCCAACACTGAAGCTTTCTTT.

The CDR3 DNA reads as TGTGCCAGCAGCTTAGAGGGACTAGCGATCAATGAGCAGTTCTTC. Amino acids: CASSLEGLAINEQFF. The chain uses TRBV7-9 and TRBJ2-1, with TRBD2 identical over 10 bases. This CDR3 has 15 residues. With V trimmed by 1 base and J by 6 bases, 3 bases remained unmatched. Germline V gene sequence: CDR1 SEHNR, CDR2 FQNEAQ (reference sequence).

The gene calls are TRBV7-9 and TRBJ2-7; TRBD2 matches 9 bases. J was trimmed by 6 bases and V by 8 bases; bases with no gene match: 11. Germline CDR1 and CDR2: SEHNR and FQNEAQ (reference sequence). The CDR3 is made up of 14 amino acids. CDR3 sequence reads: CASSGPAGGGEQYF. CDR3 nucleotide sequence: TGTGCCAGCTCTGGCCCCGCGGGAGGGGGCGAGCAGTACTTC.

The rearrangement uses TRBV2 and TRBJ1-2; tentative D call: TRBD1 (5 bases). The germline CDR1 and CDR2 sequences are SNHLY and FYNNEI. The CDR3 length is 13 residues. V dropped 7 bases and J dropped 8 bases, with 17 bases sitting between them. CDR3 DNA sequence: TGTGCCAGCAATCCTCAATCTGGGGGGGGCTACACCTTC. Protein: CASNPQSGGGYTF.

The chain employs TRBV11-2 and TRBJ2-7; unclear D gene. This CDR3 is 13 amino acids long. With 1 base removed from V and 1 base from J, the gap between germline ends came to 5 bases. Germline values: CDR1 SGHAT, CDR2 FQNNGV. CDR3 coding DNA: TGTGCCAGCAGCTTAGCAGGATCCTACGAGCAGTACTTC. Amino acid sequence: CASSLAGSYEQYF.

This clone has ten or more counts. Other DNA sequences in this specimen translate into the identical CDR3. The chain is built from TRBV28 and TRBJ2-5, with D perhaps matching TRBD1 (6 bases). The CDR3 runs 14 residues. CDR1 MDHEN and CDR2 SYDVKM come from the germline V gene. Trimming stripped 5 bases from V and 1 base from J, with 11 bases between. The CDR3 spells CASSPGQTQETQYF. In nucleotides, the CDR3 is TGTGCCAGCAGTCCCGGACAGACCCAAGAGACCCAGTACTTC.

This clone was recorded a few times. The V gene is TRBV7-2, the J gene TRBJ1-3; D unresolved. CDR1 and CDR2 from the germline V gene are SGHTA and FQGNSA. The CDR3 is 14 residues long. V lost 1 base, J lost 2 bases, and 6 bases lay in between. The CDR3 nucleotides read TGTGCCAGCAGCTTAGGGCCCACTGGAAACACCATATATTTT. It encodes CASSLGPTGNTIYF.

The V call is TRBV27, the J call TRBJ1-4; 7 bases align to TRBD1. This CDR3 contains 16 residues. The V segment lost 3 bases and the J segment 2 bases; nucleotides outside the gene matches: 6. Germline assignment: CDR1 MNHEY and CDR2 SMNVEV (reference sequence). The CDR3 is CASSFRNRGTNEKLFF. The DNA of the CDR3 is TGTGCCAGCAGTTTCCGTAACAGGGGTACTAATGAAAAACTGTTTTTT.